Described below is a single TCR beta chain sequence and its context. CDR3 length: 14 residues. The V and J ends lost 5 bases and 4 bases, in that order; junction bases with no gene match: 4. Germline CDR1 reads LNHNV; CDR2 reads YYDKDF (reference sequence). This sample stems from a study of technical replicates of blood from several donors. Profiling relied on immunoSEQ multiplex PCR, and the TCRdb table lists in-frame clones only, not all of them. Of approximately 97,000 clones in the sample, around 96% were seen once. The V gene is TRBV15, the J gene TRBJ1-2, with TRBD1 matching over 10 bases. The specimen was T cells isolated from PBMCs. The receptor was derived from a human donor in good health. The CDR3 coding sequence is TGTGCCACCAGCTTCGGGACAGGGGCCTATGGCTACACCTTC. This translates into CATSFGTGAYGYTF.